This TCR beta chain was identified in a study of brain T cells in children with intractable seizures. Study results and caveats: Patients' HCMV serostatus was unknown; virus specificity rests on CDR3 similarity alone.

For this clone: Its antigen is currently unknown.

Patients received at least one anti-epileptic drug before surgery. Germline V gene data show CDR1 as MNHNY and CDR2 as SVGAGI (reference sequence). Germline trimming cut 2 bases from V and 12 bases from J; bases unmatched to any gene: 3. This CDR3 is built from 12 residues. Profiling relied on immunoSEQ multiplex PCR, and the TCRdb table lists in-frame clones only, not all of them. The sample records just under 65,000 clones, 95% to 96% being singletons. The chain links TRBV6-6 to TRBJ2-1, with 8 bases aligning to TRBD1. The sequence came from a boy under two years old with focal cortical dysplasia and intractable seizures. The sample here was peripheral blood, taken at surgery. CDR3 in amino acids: CASSYPGTGQFF. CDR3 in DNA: TGTGCCAGCAGTTACCCCGGGACAGGGCAGTTCTTC.